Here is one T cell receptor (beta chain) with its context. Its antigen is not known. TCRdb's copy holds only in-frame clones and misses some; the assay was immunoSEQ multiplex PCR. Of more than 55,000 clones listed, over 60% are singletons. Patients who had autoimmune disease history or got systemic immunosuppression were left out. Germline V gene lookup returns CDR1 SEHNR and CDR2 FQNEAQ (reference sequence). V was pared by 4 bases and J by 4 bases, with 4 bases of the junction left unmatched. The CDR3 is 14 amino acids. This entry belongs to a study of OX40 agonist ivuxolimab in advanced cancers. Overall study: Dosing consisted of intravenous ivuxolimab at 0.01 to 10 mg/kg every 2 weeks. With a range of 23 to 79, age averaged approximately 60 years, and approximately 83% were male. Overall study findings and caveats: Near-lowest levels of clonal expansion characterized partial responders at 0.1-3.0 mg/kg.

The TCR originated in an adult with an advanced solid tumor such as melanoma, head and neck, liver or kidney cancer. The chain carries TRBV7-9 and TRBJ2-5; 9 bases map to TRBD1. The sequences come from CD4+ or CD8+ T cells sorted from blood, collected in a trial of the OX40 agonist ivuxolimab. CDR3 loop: CASSSGQGRETQYF. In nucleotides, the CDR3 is TGTGCCAGCAGCTCCGGACAGGGGAGAGAGACCCAGTACTTC.